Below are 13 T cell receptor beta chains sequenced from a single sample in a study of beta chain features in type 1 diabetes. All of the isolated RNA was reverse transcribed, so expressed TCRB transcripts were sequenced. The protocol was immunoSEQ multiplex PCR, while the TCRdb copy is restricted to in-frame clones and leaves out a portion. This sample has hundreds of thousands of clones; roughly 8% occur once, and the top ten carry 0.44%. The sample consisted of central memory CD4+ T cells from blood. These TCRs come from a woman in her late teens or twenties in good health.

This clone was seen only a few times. CDR3 protein: CASSFLGGSYNEQFF. CDR3 bases: TGTGCCAGCAGTTTCTTGGGGGGCTCCTACAATGAGCAGTTCTTC. The chain links TRBV28 to TRBJ2-1; possible D gene TRBD2, 6 bases. The germline V gene encodes CDR1 MDHEN and CDR2 SYDVKM. Trimming stripped 3 bases from V and 0 bases from J, with 9 bases between. The CDR3 has 15 residues.

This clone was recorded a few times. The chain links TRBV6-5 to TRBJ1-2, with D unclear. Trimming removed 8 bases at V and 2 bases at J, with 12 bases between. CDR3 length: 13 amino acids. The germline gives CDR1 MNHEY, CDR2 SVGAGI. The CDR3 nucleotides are TGTGCCAGCTCGTTTACGGACAACTATGGCTACACCTTC. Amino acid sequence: CASSFTDNYGYTF.

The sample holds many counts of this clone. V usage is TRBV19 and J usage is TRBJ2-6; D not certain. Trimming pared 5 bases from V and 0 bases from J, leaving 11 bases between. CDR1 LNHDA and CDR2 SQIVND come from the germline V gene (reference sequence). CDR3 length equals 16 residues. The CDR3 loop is CASSYVLTSGANVLTF. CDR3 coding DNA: TGTGCCAGTAGTTACGTCCTGACCTCTGGGGCCAACGTCCTGACTTTC. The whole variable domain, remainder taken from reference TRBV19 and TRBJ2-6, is DGGITQSPKYLFRKEGQNVTLSCEQNLNHDAMYWYRQDPGQGLRLIYYSQIVNDFQKGDIAEGYSVSREKKESFPLTVTSAQKNPTAFYLCASSYVLTSGANVLTFGAGSRLTVL.

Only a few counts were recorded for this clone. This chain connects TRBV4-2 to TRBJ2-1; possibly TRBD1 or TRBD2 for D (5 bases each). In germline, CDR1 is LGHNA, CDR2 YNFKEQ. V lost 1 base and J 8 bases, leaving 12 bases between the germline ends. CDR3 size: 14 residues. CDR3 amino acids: CASSQVSGADEQFF. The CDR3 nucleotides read TGTGCCAGCAGCCAAGTGTCCGGGGCCGATGAGCAGTTCTTC.

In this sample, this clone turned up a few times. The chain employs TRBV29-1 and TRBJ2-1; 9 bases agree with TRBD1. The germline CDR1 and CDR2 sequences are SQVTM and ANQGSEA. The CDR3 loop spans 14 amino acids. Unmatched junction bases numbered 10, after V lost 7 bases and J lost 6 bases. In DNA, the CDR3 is TGCAGCGCCAACGACAGGGGGGAATTCAATGAGCAGTTCTTC. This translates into CSANDRGEFNEQFF.

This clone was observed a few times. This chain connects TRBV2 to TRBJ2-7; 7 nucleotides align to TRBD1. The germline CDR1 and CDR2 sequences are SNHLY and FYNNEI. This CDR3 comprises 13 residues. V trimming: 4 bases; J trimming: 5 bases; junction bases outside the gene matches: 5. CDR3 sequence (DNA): TGTGCCAGCAGTGGACAGGGCTTCGACGAGCAGTACTTC. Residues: CASSGQGFDEQYF.

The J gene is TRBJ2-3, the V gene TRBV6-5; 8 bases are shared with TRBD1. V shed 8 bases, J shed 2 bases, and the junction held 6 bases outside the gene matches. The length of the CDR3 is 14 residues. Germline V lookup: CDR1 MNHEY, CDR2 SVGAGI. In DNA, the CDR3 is TGTGCCAGCGGACGGGACAGGAACACAGATACGCAGTATTTT. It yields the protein CASGRDRNTDTQYF.

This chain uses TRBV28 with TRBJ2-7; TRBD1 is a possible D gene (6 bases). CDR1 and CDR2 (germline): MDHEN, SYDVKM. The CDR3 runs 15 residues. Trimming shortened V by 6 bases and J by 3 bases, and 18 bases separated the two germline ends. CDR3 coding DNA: TGTGCCAGCAGGGGGGCGAAGTTATTAATCTACGAGCAGTACTTC. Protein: CASRGAKLLIYEQYF.

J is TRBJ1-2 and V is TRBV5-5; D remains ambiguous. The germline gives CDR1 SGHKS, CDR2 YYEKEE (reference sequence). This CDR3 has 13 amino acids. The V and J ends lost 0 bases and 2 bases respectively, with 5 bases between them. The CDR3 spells CASSLAPNYGYTF. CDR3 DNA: TGTGCCAGCAGCTTGGCTCCAAACTATGGCTACACCTTC. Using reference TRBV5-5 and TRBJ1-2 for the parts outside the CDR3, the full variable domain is DAGVTQSPTHLIKTRGQQVTLRCSPISGHKSVSWYQQVLGQGPQFIFQYYEKEERGRGNFPDRFSARQFPNYSSELNVNALLLGDSALYLCASSLAPNYGYTFGSGTRLTVV.

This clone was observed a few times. The CDR3 DNA reads TGCGCCAGCAGCTTTCAGGCAACCGGGGATACGCAGTATTTT. Its protein product is CASSFQATGDTQYF. V and J are TRBV5-1 and TRBJ2-3; D remains unclear. The germline CDR1 and CDR2 sequences are SGHRS and YFSETQ. V lost 2 bases, J lost 6 bases, and 13 bases lay in between. CDR3 length: 14 residues.

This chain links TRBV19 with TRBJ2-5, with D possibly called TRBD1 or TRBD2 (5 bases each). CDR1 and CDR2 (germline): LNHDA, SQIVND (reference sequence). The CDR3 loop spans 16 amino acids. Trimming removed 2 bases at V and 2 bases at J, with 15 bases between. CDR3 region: CASSITRGGGQETQYF. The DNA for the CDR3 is TGTGCCAGTAGTATAACAAGGGGTGGGGGACAAGAGACCCAGTACTTC. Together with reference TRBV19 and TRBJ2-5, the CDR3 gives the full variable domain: DGGITQSPKYLFRKEGQNVTLSCEQNLNHDAMYWYRQDPGQGLRLIYYSQIVNDFQKGDIAEGYSVSREKKESFPLTVTSAQKNPTAFYLCASSITRGGGQETQYFGPGTRLLVL.

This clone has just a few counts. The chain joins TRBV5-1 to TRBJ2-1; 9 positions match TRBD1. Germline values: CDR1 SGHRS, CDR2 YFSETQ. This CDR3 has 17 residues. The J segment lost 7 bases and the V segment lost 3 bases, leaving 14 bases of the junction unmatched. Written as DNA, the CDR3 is TGCGCCAGCAGCTCAAAAACCGGGACAGGGACTTCAAATGAGCAGTTCTTC. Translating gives CASSSKTGTGTSNEQFF.

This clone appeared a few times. The CDR3 sequence: CASSLDQGPYNEQFF. CDR3 DNA: TGTGCCAGCAGCTTAGACCAGGGCCCCTACAATGAGCAGTTCTTC. The chain combines TRBV7-2 with TRBJ2-1; possibly TRBD1 for D (5 bases). The CDR3 is 15 residues long. Germline loops: CDR1 SGHTA, CDR2 FQGNSA. The ends were cut back, 1 base at V and 2 bases at J, with 9 bases in the middle.